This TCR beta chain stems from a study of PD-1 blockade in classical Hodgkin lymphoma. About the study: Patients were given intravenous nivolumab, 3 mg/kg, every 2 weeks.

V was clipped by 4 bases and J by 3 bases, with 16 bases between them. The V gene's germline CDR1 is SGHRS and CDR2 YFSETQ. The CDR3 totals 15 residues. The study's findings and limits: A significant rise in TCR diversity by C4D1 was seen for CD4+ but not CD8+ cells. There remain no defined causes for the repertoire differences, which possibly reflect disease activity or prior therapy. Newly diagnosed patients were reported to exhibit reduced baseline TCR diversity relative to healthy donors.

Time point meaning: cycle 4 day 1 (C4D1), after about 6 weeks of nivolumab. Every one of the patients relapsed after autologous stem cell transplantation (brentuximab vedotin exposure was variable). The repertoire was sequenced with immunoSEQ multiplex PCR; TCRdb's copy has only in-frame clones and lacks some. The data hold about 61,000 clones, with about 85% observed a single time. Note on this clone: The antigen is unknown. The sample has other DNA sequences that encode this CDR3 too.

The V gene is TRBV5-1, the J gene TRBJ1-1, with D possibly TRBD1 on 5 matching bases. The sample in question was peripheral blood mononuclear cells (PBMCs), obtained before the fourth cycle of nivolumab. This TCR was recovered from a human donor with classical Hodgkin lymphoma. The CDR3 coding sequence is TGCGCCAGCAGCGGGCGTAGCGGGGGGGACACTGAAGCTTTCTTT. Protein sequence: CASSGRSGGDTEAFF.